Shown below are 8 T cell receptor beta chains from a single sample sequenced in a study of T-cell reconstitution after alpha-beta-depleted transplantation in children (dated by TCRdb to about 2016). Explained via the paper, the treatment or condition label denotes: allogeneic hematopoietic cell transplantation with graft depleted of TCRalphabeta T cells and CD19 B cells. Library preparation was by PCR. The sequencer listed for this sample is Illumina HiSeq 2500. Molecular barcoding was employed in the preparation of TCR libraries, with unique molecular identifiers being used to normalize TCRbeta repertoire quantification. The public reads were reanalyzed by TCRdb: fastp trimming at Q25, MiXCR alignment, in-frame beta chains only. Identical CDR3 protein sequences are pooled into one entry, listed with their most common genes and DNA. The table for this sample lists about 980,000 distinct CDR3 sequences; under 30% of them were counted only once. The ten largest clones represent about 28% of the sample.

The input for sequencing was PBMCs, mostly from graft donor cells, taken 360 days after TCRalphabeta/CD19-depleted stem cell transplant. The receptors shown here come from a boy under three years old who had a stem cell transplant for SCID, so the T cells may come from the graft donor.

This clonotype was seen more than once but under ten times. This chain joins TRBV7-9 and TRBJ1-1; the D gene is possibly TRBD1 (5 bases). The CDR3 is 13 residues long. Trimming pared 0 bases from V and 9 bases from J, leaving 11 bases between. Germline V lookup: CDR1 SEHNR, CDR2 FQNEAQ (reference sequence). CDR3 in amino acids: CASSLAGHRKAFF. CDR3 coding DNA: TGTGCCAGCAGCTTAGCGGGGCACAGGAAAGCTTTCTTT. Full variable domain (outside the CDR3, taken from reference TRBV7-9 and TRBJ1-1): DTGVSQNPRHKITKRGQNVTFRCDPISEHNRLYWYRQTLGQGPEFLTYFQNEAQLEKSRLLSDRFSAERPKGSFSTLEIQRTEQGDSAMYLCASSLAGHRKAFFGQGTRLTVV.

The chain employs TRBV25-1 and TRBJ2-5, with a weak D call TRBD1 (6 bases). V lost 3 bases to trimming and J lost 1 base, with 12 bases between them. Per the germline V gene, CDR1 is MGHDK and CDR2 is SYGVNS. The CDR3 consists of 15 residues. The CDR3 DNA sequence: TGTGCCAGCAGTGAGCACAGGGTCGGCCAAGAGACCCAGTACTTC. This codes for CASSEHRVGQETQYF.

The chain combines TRBV4-1 with TRBJ2-1; TRBD1 matches 9 bases. The CDR3 length is 16 residues. The V gene end was trimmed by 1 base and the J gene end by 7 bases; junction bases not matched to a gene: 8. The germline V gene has CDR1 MGHRA and CDR2 YSYEKL. The CDR3 here is CASSQVRDRARNEQFF. CDR3 DNA: TGCGCCAGCAGCCAAGTTCGGGACAGGGCTCGGAATGAGCAGTTCTTC.

This clonotype appeared a few times. The chain employs TRBV27 and TRBJ2-1; D might be TRBD1 or TRBD2, each matching 6 bases. V lost 6 bases to trimming and J lost 7 bases, with 13 bases between them. CDR1 MNHEY and CDR2 SMNVEV come from the germline V gene (reference sequence). This CDR3 region has 13 residues. CDR3 DNA sequence: TGTGCCAGCAGCCCGGGGGCGAAGAATGAGCAGTTCTTC. This translates into CASSPGAKNEQFF.

V is TRBV6-5 and J is TRBJ2-4; no firm D call. Trimming stripped 0 bases from V and 1 base from J, with 7 bases between. The germline CDR1 and CDR2 sequences are MNHEY and SVGAGI. The CDR3 spans 15 residues. The CDR3, as DNA: TGTGCCAGCAGTTACTCGACGGCGGCCAAAAACATTCAGTACTTC. It encodes CASSYSTAAKNIQYF.

The chain recombines TRBV4-1 with TRBJ2-1; TRBD2 matches 8 bases. The germline V gene has CDR1 MGHRA and CDR2 YSYEKL. J was trimmed by 8 bases and V by 0 bases; bases with no gene match: 15. This CDR3 contains 18 residues. The CDR3 DNA follows: TGCGCCAGCAGCCAAGACCCACTCAGCGGGGGCCCCTCGGATGAGCAGTTCTTC. This encodes CASSQDPLSGGPSDEQFF.

In its sample, this clonotype was seen a few times. The rearrangement joins TRBV5-4 to TRBJ2-3, with D possibly called TRBD1 or TRBD2 (5 bases each). In germline, CDR1 is SGHNT, CDR2 YYREEE (reference sequence). V was clipped by 5 bases and J by 0 bases, with 10 bases between them. The CDR3 runs to 14 residues. The CDR3 DNA follows: TGTGCCAGCAGGCCGGGACCCAGCACAGATACGCAGTATTTT. This encodes CASRPGPSTDTQYF.

This clonotype has only one observation. J is TRBJ1-1 and V is TRBV5-1, with D maybe TRBD1 (6 bases). Between the trimmed V and J ends, which lost 4 bases and 1 base, there was a span of 14 bases. The CDR3 contains 15 residues. Germline CDR1 SGHRS, CDR2 YFSETQ. CDR3 amino acids: CASSTLQGGNTEAFF. The CDR3 nucleotides read TGCGCCAGCAGCACCCTACAGGGTGGGAACACTGAAGCTTTCTTT.